This TCR beta chain was recorded in a study of regulatory T cells in long-lasting Graves disease. The time point is: persistent/refractory GD, antithyroid drugs over 5 years with positive TRAb. Extracted RNA from PBMCs served as the source of the TCR library. Xi'an, China, was home to the endocrinology department that provided patients. Overall study results and limits: TRBV28, TRBJ1-2 and TRBJ2-5 emerged as the favored segments in persistent disease. Those with persistent Graves' had less TCR diversity than newly diagnosed patients.

With iRepertoire HTBI primers and Arm-PCR of CDR3 regions, TCR beta libraries were built. TCRdb independently ran MiXCR on the multiplex PCR reads; one entry per CDR3 protein. The data contain hundreds of thousands of distinct CDR3 sequences, about 30% of them singletons. This clonotype showed up just once. The antigen remains undetermined. Trimming cost V 3 bases and J 7 bases, with 12 bases left between them. This CDR3 spans 13 amino acids. Germline CDR1 is MNHGY and CDR2 is SVAAGI. This TCR was recovered from a female donor with Graves disease. Here the sequenced sample was peripheral blood mononuclear cells (PBMCs), taken when the disease was refractory, from a patient treated with antithyroid drugs. The chain joins TRBV6-9 to TRBJ1-2; D not certain. For the CDR3, the DNA is TGTGCCAGCAGTTACTTAGGAGGGAGTGGCTACACCTTC. Amino acid sequence: CASSYLGGSGYTF.